The 24 T cell receptor beta chains listed next were all sequenced from one sample in a study of cytomegalovirus exposure and HLA in healthy donors. It was with 60 Vbeta and 13 Jbeta primers that the PCR ran. Sequencing used immunoSEQ multiplex PCR; TCRdb keeps in-frame clones, though not all of them. The data contain roughly 150,000 clones, roughly 85% of them singletons. Sequencing input: PBMCs. These receptors were collected from a male donor in good health and CMV-seronegative.

The chain joins TRBV29-1 to TRBJ1-1; 7 nucleotides agree with TRBD1. Trimming at V came to 0 bases and at J to 4 bases, leaving 5 bases not matched to a gene. In germline, CDR1 is SQVTM, CDR2 ANQGSEA. This CDR3 has 14 residues. In nucleotides, the CDR3 is TGCAGCGTTGAAGATCGACAGGGTGGCACTGAAGCTTTCTTT. This gives the protein CSVEDRQGGTEAFF. The full variable domain, rest sourced from reference TRBV29-1 and TRBJ1-1, is SAVISQKPSRDICQRGTSLTIQCQVDSQVTMMFWYRQQPGQSLTLIATANQGSEATYESGFVIDKFPISRPNLTFSTLTVSNMSPEDSSIYLCSVEDRQGGTEAFFGQGTRLTVV.

V and J are TRBV30 and TRBJ2-1, with 7 bases identical to TRBD1. V gave up 1 base and J gave up 6 bases; unmatched junction bases: 3. Germline-derived CDR1 and CDR2 are GTSNPN and SVGIG (reference sequence). The CDR3 contains 13 residues. In nucleotides, the CDR3 is TGTGCCTGGAGTGCCTACAGGGGCAATGAGCAGTTCTTC. The encoded protein is CAWSAYRGNEQFF.

This clone was counted only a few times. The rearrangement uses TRBV11-2 and TRBJ1-2; 9 bases are a match to TRBD1. CDR1 is SGHAT and CDR2 is FQNNGV in the germline V gene. The CDR3 spans 15 residues. V was pared by 4 bases and J by 12 bases, with 15 bases of the junction left unmatched. The CDR3 DNA follows: TGTGCCAGCAGCTCATCCGACACCGGGGACAGGGATAACACCTTC. Protein sequence: CASSSSDTGDRDNTF.

A few counts support this clone. The chain joins TRBV7-3 to TRBJ2-2; the match to TRBD1 covers 7 bases. The CDR3 extends over 16 amino acids. Germline V gene data show CDR1 as SGHTA and CDR2 as FQGTGA. Germline trimming cut 4 bases from V and 7 bases from J; bases unmatched to any gene: 12. CDR3 region: CASSSRRDSVDGELFF. The CDR3 nucleotides read TGTGCCAGCAGCTCCAGAAGGGACAGCGTCGACGGGGAGCTGTTTTTT.

This clone was found once. The chain links TRBV5-1 to TRBJ1-3; 7 bases agree with TRBD1. J gave up 2 bases and V 4 bases, and 6 bases lay outside the gene matches. The CDR3 contains 15 residues. Germline CDR1 SGHRS, CDR2 YFSETQ. The CDR3 region is CASSPEQGPGNTIYF. In nucleotides, the CDR3 is TGCGCCAGCAGCCCAGAACAGGGGCCTGGAAACACCATATATTTT.

The chain couples TRBV6-1 to TRBJ2-5; 9 bases map to TRBD1. The J call could be wrong; TRBJ2-7 is a better fit for the DNA end. The CDR3 length is 15 residues. Germline CDR1 reads MNHNS; CDR2 reads SASEGT. The CDR3 sequence: CASSAPRTGDYEQYF. CDR3 nucleotide sequence: TGTGCCAGCAGTGCCCCCCGGACAGGGGACTACGAGCAGTACTTC.

This clone was picked up one time. The chain employs TRBV4-2 and TRBJ2-3, with 10 bases that match TRBD2. CDR1 is LGHNA and CDR2 is YNFKEQ in the germline V gene. The V segment lost 0 bases and the J segment 4 bases; nucleotides outside the gene matches: 4. The CDR3 runs 16 residues. The CDR3 loop reads CASSQEGLAAPDTQYF. DNA for the CDR3: TGTGCCAGCAGCCAAGAAGGACTAGCGGCCCCAGATACGCAGTATTTT.

The chain joins TRBV10-3 to TRBJ2-5; a weak D match, TRBD2 (6 bases). The J call could be wrong; TRBJ2-7 is a better fit for the DNA end. CDR1 ENHRY and CDR2 SYGVKD come from the germline V gene. The CDR3 runs to 12 residues. The CDR3 DNA is TGTGCCATCAGGGGGACTTCCTACGAGCAGTACTTC. Translating it yields CAIRGTSYEQYF.

The V and J genes are TRBV7-3 and TRBJ2-3; D is unclear. CDR3 length: 13 residues. The V and J ends lost 2 bases and 4 bases respectively, with 7 bases between them. The germline V gene has CDR1 SGHTA and CDR2 FQGTGA. The CDR3 DNA follows: TGTGCCAGCAGCTTAGCACGGTCAGATACGCAGTATTTT. Translated, it gives CASSLARSDTQYF.

J is TRBJ2-7 and V is TRBV29-1; D gene ambiguous. Trimming cost V 7 bases and J 3 bases, with 10 bases left between them. Germline V CDR1 and CDR2: SQVTM, ANQGSEA. The CDR3 is made up of 11 amino acids. CDR3 region: CSAQANYEQYF. The CDR3 region has the DNA TGCAGCGCCCAGGCGAACTACGAGCAGTACTTC.

The rearrangement links TRBV11-3 to TRBJ2-3, with TRBD2 identical over 8 bases. The CDR3 is made up of 16 amino acids. V lost 5 bases and J lost 2; bases outside the gene matches: 9. Germline V CDR1 and CDR2: SGHNT, YENEEA. The CDR3 sequence is CASSPRTSSHTDTQYF. The CDR3 DNA sequence: TGTGCCAGCAGCCCACGGACTAGCTCCCACACAGATACGCAGTATTTT.

This clone appeared once. This sequence joins TRBV6-5 and TRBJ1-1, with D perhaps TRBD1 (6 bases). The CDR3 is 12 residues long. The germline V and J ends were trimmed by 7 bases and 4 bases, with 10 bases remaining between them. CDR1 MNHEY and CDR2 SVGAGI come from the germline V gene. In DNA, the CDR3 is TGTGCCAGCATAAGGGGGGGCACTGAAGCTTTCTTT. This codes for CASIRGGTEAFF.

The chain links TRBV7-8 to TRBJ1-6; TRBD1 might be the D (6 bases). The CDR3 consists of 18 residues. The V gene's germline CDR1 is SGHVS and CDR2 FQNEAQ. V was shortened by 0 bases and J by 4 bases, with 16 bases between the two germline ends. The CDR3 spells CASSLAGGAGPYNSPLHF. The CDR3 DNA follows: TGTGCCAGCAGCTTAGCTGGGGGGGCAGGCCCGTATAATTCACCCCTCCACTTT.

The DNA for the CDR3 is TGTGCCACCAGCAGAGCAGGGGTGGATTATGGCTACACCTTC. This codes for CATSRAGVDYGYTF. The chain couples TRBV15 to TRBJ1-2; D may be TRBD1 (6 bases). CDR1 and CDR2 from the germline V gene are LNHNV and YYDKDF (reference sequence). V lost 1 base to trimming and J lost 5 bases, with 11 bases between them. The CDR3 totals 14 residues.

This clone showed up just a few times. This chain links TRBV5-1 with TRBJ1-1; 12 bases fit TRBD1. There are 16 residues in the CDR3. Trimming took 5 bases from V and 1 from J; bases not matched to a gene: 6. Germline CDR1 SGHRS, CDR2 YFSETQ. CDR3 sequence: CASRQGTGGGNTEAFF. The CDR3 coding sequence is TGCGCCAGCAGGCAAGGGACAGGGGGCGGGAACACTGAAGCTTTCTTT.

There are a few counts of this clone. This chain joins TRBV6-1 and TRBJ1-1; weak D call: TRBD1 (6 bases). The V end was cut by 4 bases, the J end by 1 base, with 16 bases between. Germline V gives CDR1 MNHNS, CDR2 SASEGT. The length of the CDR3 is 16 residues. CDR3 protein: CASSVMGTQGNTEAFF. The DNA of the CDR3 is TGTGCCAGCAGTGTAATGGGAACACAGGGGAACACTGAAGCTTTCTTT.

This chain connects TRBV5-4 to TRBJ2-7; D is perhaps TRBD2 (6 bases). CDR1 SGHNT and CDR2 YYREEE come from the germline V gene (reference sequence). This CDR3 spans 13 amino acids. Trimming removed 3 bases from V and 3 bases from J, with 10 bases in between. The CDR3 nucleotides are TGTGCCAGCAGCTCGCGGGACCGCTACGAGCAGTACTTC. The encoded protein is CASSSRDRYEQYF.

A few counts support this clone. This chain uses TRBV30 with TRBJ1-1; 7 bases line up with TRBD1. Unmatched junction bases numbered 10, after V lost 8 bases and J lost 4 bases. CDR1 and CDR2 from the germline V gene are GTSNPN and SVGIG (reference sequence). The CDR3 has 13 amino acids. The CDR3 here is CAAERGPGTEAFF. DNA of the CDR3: TGTGCCGCCGAAAGGGGGCCGGGCACTGAAGCTTTCTTT.

This chain links TRBV10-3 with TRBJ2-7; 12 bases agree with TRBD2. V was clipped by 11 bases and J by 2 bases; unmatched bases: 4. CDR1 is ENHRY, CDR2 SYGVKD, per germline. The CDR3 loop spans 13 amino acids. CDR3 amino acids: CAAGLAGTYEQYF. The CDR3 bases are TGTGCCGCCGGACTAGCGGGAACCTACGAGCAGTACTTC.

V usage is TRBV18 and J usage is TRBJ2-7, with 7 bases lining up with TRBD1. The V gene end was trimmed by 6 bases and the J gene end by 4 bases; junction bases not matched to a gene: 12. This CDR3 has 15 residues. CDR1 is KGHSH, CDR2 LQKENI, per germline. The CDR3 coding sequence is TGTGCCAGCTCCCAGATAAGACAGGGCGAATACGAGCAGTACTTC. It encodes CASSQIRQGEYEQYF.

The rearrangement joins TRBV19 to TRBJ2-7; 12 nucleotides agree with TRBD2. The CDR3 loop spans 17 amino acids. The V and J ends lost 3 bases and 0 bases, in that order; junction bases with no gene match: 6. Germline V CDR1 and CDR2: LNHDA, SQIVND (reference sequence). The CDR3 sequence is CASSMGRTSGVSYEQYF. The CDR3, as DNA: TGTGCCAGTAGTATGGGCCGGACTAGCGGGGTCTCCTACGAGCAGTACTTC.

This clone was detected a few times. The J gene is TRBJ2-3, the V gene TRBV7-3; D possibly corresponds to TRBD1 (5 bases). The CDR3 is 12 residues long. Trimming cost V 5 bases and J 6 bases, with 9 bases left between them. Germline CDR1 reads SGHTA; CDR2 reads FQGTGA. CDR3 amino acids: CASSRKGDTQYF. CDR3 coding DNA: TGTGCCAGCAGCCGTAAGGGGGATACGCAGTATTTT.

The CDR3 loop is CASTYGILNTGELFF. CDR3 nucleotides: TGTGCCAGCACCTACGGGATCCTGAACACCGGGGAGCTGTTTTTT. The rearrangement joins TRBV6-5 to TRBJ2-2; D is possibly TRBD2 (5 bases). The ends were cut back, 7 bases at V and 1 base at J, with 13 bases in the middle. Germline values: CDR1 MNHEY, CDR2 SVGAGI. The CDR3 consists of 15 residues.

This chain connects TRBV19 to TRBJ2-7; TRBD1 matches at 7 bases. Germline loops: CDR1 LNHDA, CDR2 SQIVND (reference sequence). The junction had 3 bases not matched to a gene; V was cut back by 3 bases and J by 4 bases. The CDR3 sequence is 13 residues long. CDR3 region: CASSIGQEYEQYF. CDR3 DNA: TGTGCCAGTAGTATCGGACAGGAATACGAGCAGTACTTC.